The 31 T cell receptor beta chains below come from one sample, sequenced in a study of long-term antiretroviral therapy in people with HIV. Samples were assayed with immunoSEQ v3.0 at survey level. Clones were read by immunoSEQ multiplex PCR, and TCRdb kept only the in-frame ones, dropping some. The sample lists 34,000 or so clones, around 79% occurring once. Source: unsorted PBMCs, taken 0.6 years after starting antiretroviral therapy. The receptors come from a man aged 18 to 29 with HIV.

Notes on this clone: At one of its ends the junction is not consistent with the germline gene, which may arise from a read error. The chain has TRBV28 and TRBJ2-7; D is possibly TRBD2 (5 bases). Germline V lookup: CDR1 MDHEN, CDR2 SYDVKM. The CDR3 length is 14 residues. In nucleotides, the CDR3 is TGTGCCAGCAGTTTTCCGGGCGCGGGCAGAGTCCACAGCTTC. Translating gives CASSFPGAGRVHSF.

CDR3: CASSSQANTEAFF. The DNA of the CDR3 is TGTGCCAGTAGTAGTCAAGCGAACACTGAAGCTTTCTTT. The V gene is TRBV19, the J gene TRBJ1-1, with no clear D. The germline CDR1 and CDR2 sequences are LNHDA and SQIVND (reference sequence). V was shortened by 4 bases and J by 1 base, with 7 bases between the two germline ends. The CDR3 totals 13 residues.

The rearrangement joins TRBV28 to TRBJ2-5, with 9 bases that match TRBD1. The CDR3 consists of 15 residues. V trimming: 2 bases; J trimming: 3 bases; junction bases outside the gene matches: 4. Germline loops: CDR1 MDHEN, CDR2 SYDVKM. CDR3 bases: TGTGCCAGCAGTTTAGGGACAGGGATTGAAGAGACCCAGTACTTC. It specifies CASSLGTGIEETQYF.

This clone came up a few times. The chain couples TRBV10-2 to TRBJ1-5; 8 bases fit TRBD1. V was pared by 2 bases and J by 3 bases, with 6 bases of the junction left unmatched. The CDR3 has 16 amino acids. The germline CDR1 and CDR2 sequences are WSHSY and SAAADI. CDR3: CASSEEQGAINQPQHF. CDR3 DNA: TGCGCCAGCAGTGAGGAGCAGGGGGCCATCAATCAGCCCCAGCATTTT.

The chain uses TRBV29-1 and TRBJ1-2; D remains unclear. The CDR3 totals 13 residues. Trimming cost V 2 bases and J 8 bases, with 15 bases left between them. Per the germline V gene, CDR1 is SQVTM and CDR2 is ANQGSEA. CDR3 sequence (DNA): TGCAGCGTTGAAACAGACCTTCCTATAGGCTACACCTTC. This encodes CSVETDLPIGYTF.

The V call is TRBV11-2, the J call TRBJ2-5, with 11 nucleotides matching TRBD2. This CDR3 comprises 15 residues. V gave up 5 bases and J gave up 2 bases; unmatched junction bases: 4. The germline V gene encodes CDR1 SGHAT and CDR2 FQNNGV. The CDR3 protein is CASSNLAGGQETQYF. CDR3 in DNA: TGTGCCAGCAGCAACCTAGCGGGAGGACAAGAGACCCAGTACTTC.

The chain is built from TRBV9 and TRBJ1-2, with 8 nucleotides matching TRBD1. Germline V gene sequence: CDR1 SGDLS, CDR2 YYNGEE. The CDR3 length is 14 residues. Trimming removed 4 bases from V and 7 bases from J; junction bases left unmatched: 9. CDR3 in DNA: TGTGCCAGCAGCCCCCTGACAGGGGTCGCTGGCTACACCTTC. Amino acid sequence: CASSPLTGVAGYTF.

The CDR3 sequence: CASSELAGGPHEQYF. The CDR3 bases are TGCGCCAGCAGTGAACTCGCGGGAGGGCCCCACGAGCAGTACTTC. The J gene is TRBJ2-7, the V gene TRBV10-2; 9 bases agree with TRBD2. CDR3 length: 15 residues. Per the germline V gene, CDR1 is WSHSY and CDR2 is SAAADI. Unmatched junction bases numbered 8, after V lost 3 bases and J lost 5 bases.

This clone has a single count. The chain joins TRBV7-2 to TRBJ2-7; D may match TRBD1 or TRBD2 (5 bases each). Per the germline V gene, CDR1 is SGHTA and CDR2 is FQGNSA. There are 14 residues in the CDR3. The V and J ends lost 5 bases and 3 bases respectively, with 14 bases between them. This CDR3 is CASSVRGPFYEQYF. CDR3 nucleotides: TGTGCCAGCAGCGTCCGGGGCCCCTTCTACGAGCAGTACTTC.

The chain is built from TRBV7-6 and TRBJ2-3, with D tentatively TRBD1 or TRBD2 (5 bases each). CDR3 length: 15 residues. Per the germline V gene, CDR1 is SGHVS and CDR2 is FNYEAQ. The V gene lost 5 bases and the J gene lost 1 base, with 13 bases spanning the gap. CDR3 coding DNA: TGTGCCAGCAGCGTCAGGGCCGGGGGCACAGATACGCAGTATTTT. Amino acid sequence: CASSVRAGGTDTQYF.

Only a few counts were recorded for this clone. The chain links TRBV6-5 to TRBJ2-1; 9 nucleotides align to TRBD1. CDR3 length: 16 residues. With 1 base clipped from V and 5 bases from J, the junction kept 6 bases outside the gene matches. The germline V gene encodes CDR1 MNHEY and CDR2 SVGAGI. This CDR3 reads CASSYYGQGRNNEQFF. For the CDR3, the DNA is TGTGCCAGCAGTTACTATGGACAGGGGAGAAACAATGAGCAGTTCTTC.

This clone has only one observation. DNA for the CDR3: TGTGCCAGCAGCCAAGGCCTCTCCTACAATGAGCAGTTCTTC. Translating gives CASSQGLSYNEQFF. The chain has TRBV14 and TRBJ2-1; D remains unclear. This CDR3 is built from 14 residues. V was trimmed by 1 base and J by 0 bases, leaving 4 bases between them. Germline V lookup: CDR1 SGHDN, CDR2 FVKESK.

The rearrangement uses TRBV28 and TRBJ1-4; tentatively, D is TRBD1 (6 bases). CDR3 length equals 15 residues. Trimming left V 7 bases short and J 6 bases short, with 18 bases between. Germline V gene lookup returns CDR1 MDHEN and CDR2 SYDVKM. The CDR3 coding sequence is TGTGCCAGCATTCGCGATCAGGGGCCCGATGAAAAACTGTTTTTT. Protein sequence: CASIRDQGPDEKLFF.

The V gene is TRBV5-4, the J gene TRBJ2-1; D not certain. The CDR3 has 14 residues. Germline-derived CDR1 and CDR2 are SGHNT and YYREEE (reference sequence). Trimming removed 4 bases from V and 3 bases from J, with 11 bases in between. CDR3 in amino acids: CASSPKDRYNEQFF. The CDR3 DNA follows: TGTGCCAGCAGCCCCAAAGATCGCTACAATGAGCAGTTCTTC.

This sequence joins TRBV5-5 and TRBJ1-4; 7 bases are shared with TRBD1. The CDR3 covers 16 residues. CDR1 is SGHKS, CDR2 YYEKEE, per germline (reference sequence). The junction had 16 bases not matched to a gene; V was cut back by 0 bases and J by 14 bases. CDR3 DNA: TGTGCCAGCAGCTTGGAATTAAGGACAGGTGGAATTCGGCTGTTTTTT. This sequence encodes CASSLELRTGGIRLFF. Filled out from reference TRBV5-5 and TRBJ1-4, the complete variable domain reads DAGVTQSPTHLIKTRGQQVTLRCSPISGHKSVSWYQQVLGQGPQFIFQYYEKEERGRGNFPDRFSARQFPNYSSELNVNALLLGDSALYLCASSLELRTGGIRLFFGSGTQLSVL.

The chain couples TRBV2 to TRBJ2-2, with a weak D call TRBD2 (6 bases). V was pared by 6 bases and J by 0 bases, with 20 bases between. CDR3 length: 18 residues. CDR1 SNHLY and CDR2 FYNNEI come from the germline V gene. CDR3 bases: TGTGCCAGCAGCCAAAGTCATCTAGCGTTCGCGAACACCGGGGAGCTGTTTTTT. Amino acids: CASSQSHLAFANTGELFF.

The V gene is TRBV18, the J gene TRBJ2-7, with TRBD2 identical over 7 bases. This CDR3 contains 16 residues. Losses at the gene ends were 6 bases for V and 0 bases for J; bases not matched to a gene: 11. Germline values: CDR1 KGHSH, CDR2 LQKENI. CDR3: CASSGTPGGSSYEQYF. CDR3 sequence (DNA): TGTGCCAGCTCCGGAACCCCTGGCGGGAGCTCCTACGAGCAGTACTTC.

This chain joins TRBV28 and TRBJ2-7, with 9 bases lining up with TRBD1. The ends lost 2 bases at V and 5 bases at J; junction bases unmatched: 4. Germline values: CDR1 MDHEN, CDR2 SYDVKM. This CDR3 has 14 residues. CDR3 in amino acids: CASSLTQGANEQYF. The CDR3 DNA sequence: TGTGCCAGCAGTTTAACACAGGGGGCTAACGAGCAGTACTTC.

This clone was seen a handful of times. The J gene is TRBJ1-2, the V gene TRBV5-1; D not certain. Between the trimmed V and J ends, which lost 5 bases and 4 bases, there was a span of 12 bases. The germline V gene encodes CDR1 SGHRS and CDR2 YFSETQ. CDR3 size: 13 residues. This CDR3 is CASRLSQIYGYTF. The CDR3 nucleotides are TGCGCCAGCAGATTAAGTCAGATCTATGGCTACACCTTC.

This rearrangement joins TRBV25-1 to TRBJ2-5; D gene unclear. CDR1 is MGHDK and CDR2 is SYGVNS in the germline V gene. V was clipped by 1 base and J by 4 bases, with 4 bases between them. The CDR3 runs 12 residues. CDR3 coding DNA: TGTGCCAGCAGTGAATTCGGAGAGACCCAGTACTTC. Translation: CASSEFGETQYF. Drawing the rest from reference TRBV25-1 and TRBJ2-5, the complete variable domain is EADIYQTPRYLVIGTGKKITLECSQTMGHDKMYWYQQDPGMELHLIHYSYGVNSTEKGDLSSESTVSRIRTEHFPLTLESARPSHTSQYLCASSEFGETQYFGPGTRLLVL.

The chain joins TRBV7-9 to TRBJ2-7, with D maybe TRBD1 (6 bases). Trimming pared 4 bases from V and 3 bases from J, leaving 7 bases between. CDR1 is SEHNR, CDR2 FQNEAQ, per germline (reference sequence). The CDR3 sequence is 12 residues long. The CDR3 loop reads CASSSRGYEQYF. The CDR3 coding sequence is TGTGCCAGCAGCTCCAGGGGCTACGAGCAGTACTTC.

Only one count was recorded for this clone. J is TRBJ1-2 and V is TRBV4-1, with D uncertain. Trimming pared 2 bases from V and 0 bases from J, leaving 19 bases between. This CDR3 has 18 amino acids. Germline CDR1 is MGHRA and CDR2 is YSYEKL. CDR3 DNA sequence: TGCGCCAGCAGCCAACAACCCCGGGGAGGCAGTTCTAACTATGGCTACACCTTC. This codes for CASSQQPRGGSSNYGYTF.

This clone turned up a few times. CDR3 DNA: TGTGCCAGCCTGGCGTTAAGCGGGATAAAGTTCTTC. Protein product: CASLALSGIKFF. The V call is TRBV28, the J call TRBJ2-1, with 7 bases lining up with TRBD2. Per germline, CDR1 MDHEN and CDR2 SYDVKM. J was trimmed by 14 bases and V by 8 bases; bases with no gene match: 12. The CDR3 is 12 amino acids.

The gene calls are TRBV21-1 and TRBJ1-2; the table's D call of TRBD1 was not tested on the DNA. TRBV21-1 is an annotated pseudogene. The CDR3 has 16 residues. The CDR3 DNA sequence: TGTGCCAGCACCCCTGATAGATGGGGACAGGGGGGAGGCTACACCTTC. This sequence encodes CASTPDRWGQGGGYTF.

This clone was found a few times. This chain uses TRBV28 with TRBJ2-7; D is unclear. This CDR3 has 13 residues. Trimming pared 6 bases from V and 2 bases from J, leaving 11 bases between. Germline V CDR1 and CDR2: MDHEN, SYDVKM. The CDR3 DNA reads TGTGCCAGCAGCCCGACTCCCACCTACGAGCAGTACTTC. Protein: CASSPTPTYEQYF.

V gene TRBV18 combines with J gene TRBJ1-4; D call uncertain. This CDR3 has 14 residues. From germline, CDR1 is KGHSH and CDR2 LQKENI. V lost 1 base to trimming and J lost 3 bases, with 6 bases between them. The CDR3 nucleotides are TGTGCCAGCTCACCACGGGGTGCTAATGAAAAACTGTTTTTT. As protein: CASSPRGANEKLFF.

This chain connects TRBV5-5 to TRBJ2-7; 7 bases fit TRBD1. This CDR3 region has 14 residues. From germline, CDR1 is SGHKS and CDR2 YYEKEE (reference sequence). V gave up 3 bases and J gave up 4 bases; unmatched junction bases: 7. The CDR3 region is CASSSVGGHYEQYF. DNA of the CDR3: TGTGCCAGCAGCTCCGTAGGGGGCCATTACGAGCAGTACTTC. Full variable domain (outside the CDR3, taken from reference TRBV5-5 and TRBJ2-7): DAGVTQSPTHLIKTRGQQVTLRCSPISGHKSVSWYQQVLGQGPQFIFQYYEKEERGRGNFPDRFSARQFPNYSSELNVNALLLGDSALYLCASSSVGGHYEQYFGPGTRLTVT.

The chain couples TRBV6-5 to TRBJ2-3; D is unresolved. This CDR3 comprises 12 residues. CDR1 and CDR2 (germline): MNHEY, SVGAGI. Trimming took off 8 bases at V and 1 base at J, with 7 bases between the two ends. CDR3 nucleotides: TGTGCCAGCGGTAAAGGCACAGATACGCAGTATTTT. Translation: CASGKGTDTQYF.

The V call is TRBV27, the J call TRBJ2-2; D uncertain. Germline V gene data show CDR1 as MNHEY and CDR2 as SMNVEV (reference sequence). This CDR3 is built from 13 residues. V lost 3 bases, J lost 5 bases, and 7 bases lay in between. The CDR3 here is CASSFQDTGELFF. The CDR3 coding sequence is TGTGCCAGCAGTTTTCAGGATACCGGGGAGCTGTTTTTT.

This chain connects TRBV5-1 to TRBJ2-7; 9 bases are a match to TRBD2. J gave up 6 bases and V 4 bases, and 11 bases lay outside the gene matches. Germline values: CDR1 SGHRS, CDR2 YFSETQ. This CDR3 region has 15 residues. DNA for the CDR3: TGCGCCAGCAGCAGCGGATCCGGGACTAGCAGCGAGCAGTACTTC. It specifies CASSSGSGTSSEQYF.

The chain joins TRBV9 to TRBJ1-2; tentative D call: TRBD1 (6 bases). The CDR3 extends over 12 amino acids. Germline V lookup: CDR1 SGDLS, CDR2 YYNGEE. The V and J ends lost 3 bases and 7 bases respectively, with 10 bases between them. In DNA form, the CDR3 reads TGTGCCAGCAGCGCACAGGGATTTGGCTACACCTTC. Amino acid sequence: CASSAQGFGYTF.